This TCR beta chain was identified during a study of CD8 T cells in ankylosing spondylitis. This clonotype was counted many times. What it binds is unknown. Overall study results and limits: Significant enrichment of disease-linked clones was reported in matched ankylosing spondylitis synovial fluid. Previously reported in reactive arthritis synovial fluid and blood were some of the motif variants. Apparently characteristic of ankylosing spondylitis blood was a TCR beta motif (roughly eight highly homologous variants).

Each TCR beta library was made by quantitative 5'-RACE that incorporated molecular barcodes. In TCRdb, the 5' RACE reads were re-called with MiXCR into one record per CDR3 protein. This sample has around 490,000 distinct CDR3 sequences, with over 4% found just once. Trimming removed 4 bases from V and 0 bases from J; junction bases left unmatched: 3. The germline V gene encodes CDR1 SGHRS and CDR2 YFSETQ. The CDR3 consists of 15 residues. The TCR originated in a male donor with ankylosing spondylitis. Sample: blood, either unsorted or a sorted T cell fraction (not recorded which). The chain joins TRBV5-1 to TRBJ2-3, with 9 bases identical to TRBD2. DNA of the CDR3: TGCGCCAGCAGCCACGGACTAGCGAGCACAGATACGCAGTATTTT. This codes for CASSHGLASTDTQYF.